These T cell receptor beta chains were read from a single sample in a study of CD8 T cells in ankylosing spondylitis. TCRdb fed the 5' RACE reads into MiXCR, producing one record per CDR3 protein. The sample lists around 130,000 distinct CDR3 sequences, around 8.5% occurring once. Sample: blood, either unsorted or a sorted T cell fraction (not recorded which). The origin of the receptors is a male donor with ankylosing spondylitis or in good health (not recorded which). The CDR3 runs from the conserved cysteine through the conserved F or W. The D gene is left open where the match is weak. A clone size is listed for some rows: how often the clone was seen (once, few, many), or a class if it is expanded.

j_gene | abundance | len | v_gene | d_gene | CDR3aa | CDR3nt
TRBJ1-1 | many | 15 | TRBV5-1 | NA | CASSDSRQGRTEAFF | TGCGCCAGCAGTGATAGTCGGCAGGGAAGGACTGAAGCTTTCTTT
TRBJ2-7 | NA | 16 | TRBV7-8 | TRBD1 | CASSMETGTGSYEQYF | TGTGCCAGCAGCATGGAAACCGGGACAGGGAGCTACGAGCAGTACTTC
TRBJ2-3 | many | 14 | TRBV20-1 | TRBD2 | CSARVAGVADTQYF | TGCAGTGCTAGAGTTGCGGGAGTGGCAGATACGCAGTATTTT
TRBJ2-5 | NA | 17 | TRBV5-5 | TRBD2 | CASSPRLAGWLKETQYF | TGTGCCAGCAGCCCGCGACTAGCGGGATGGCTAAAGGAGACCCAGTACTTC
TRBJ2-2 | many | 16 | TRBV5-1 | NA | CASSLRTALGAGELFF | TGCGCCAGCAGCCTACGGACAGCTTTAGGTGCCGGGGAGCTGTTTTTT
TRBJ1-5 | few | 17 | TRBV7-2 | TRBD1 | CASSNRLTGVYPQPQHF | TGTGCCAGCAGCAATAGACTGACAGGGGTGTACCCTCAGCCCCAGCATTTT
TRBJ2-1 | many | 15 | TRBV7-2 | NA | CASSLGVGSYNEQFF | TGTGCCAGCAGCTTAGGAGTGGGCTCCTACAATGAGCAGTTCTTC
TRBJ2-3 | few | 15 | TRBV5-1 | NA | CASSFAGRGADTQYF | TGCGCCAGCAGCTTTGCCGGGAGAGGAGCAGATACGCAGTATTTT
TRBJ2-1 | many | 15 | TRBV5-1 | TRBD1 | CASSLVTGESNEQFF | TGCGCCAGCAGCTTGGTGACAGGGGAGAGTAATGAGCAGTTCTTC
TRBJ1-2 | many | 13 | TRBV27 | NA | CASSNYLRGGYTF | TGTGCCAGCAGCAACTACTTACGAGGTGGCTACACCTTC
TRBJ2-7 | many | 16 | TRBV29-1 | NA | CSVQGGLGSEAYEQYF | TGCAGCGTTCAAGGTGGTCTAGGGTCCGAGGCCTACGAGCAGTACTTC
TRBJ1-5 | NA | 15 | TRBV11-2 | NA | CASSLSGLYNQPQHF | TGTGCCAGCAGCTTAAGTGGTTTGTACAATCAGCCCCAGCATTTT
TRBJ2-5 | NA | 15 | TRBV14 | NA | CASSQSLRVWETQYF | TGTGCCAGCAGCCAGTCTCTACGTGTGTGGGAGACCCAGTACTTC
TRBJ2-2 | few | 13 | TRBV7-9 | NA | CAIRGPGTGELFF | TGTGCCATACGCGGTCCGGGCACCGGGGAGCTGTTTTTT
TRBJ2-5 | many | 16 | TRBV20-1 | TRBD1 | CSARPPPGQLQETQYF | TGCAGTGCTAGACCTCCCCCGGGACAGCTCCAAGAGACCCAGTACTTC
TRBJ1-4 | many | 15 | TRBV5-5 | NA | CASSFSPATNEKLFF | TGTGCCAGCAGCTTTAGCCCGGCGACTAATGAAAAACTGTTTTTT
TRBJ2-1 | few | 14 | TRBV15 | NA | CATSKTDTYNEQFF | TGTGCCACCAGCAAGACAGACACCTACAATGAGCAGTTCTTC
TRBJ1-2 | many | 8 | TRBV30 | NA | CALNPGLF | TGTGCCTTGAACCCGGGACTCTTC
TRBJ2-5 | NA | 12 | TRBV10-3 | NA | CAINRIQETQYF | TGTGCCATCAACAGGATCCAAGAGACCCAGTACTTC
TRBJ2-5 | NA | 15 | TRBV30 | TRBD1 | CAWTGGLLPTETQYF | TGTGCCTGGACAGGGGGCCTCTTACCCACCGAGACCCAGTACTTC
TRBJ2-3 | many | 14 | TRBV29-1 | TRBD2 | CSTSPGTTLDTQYF | TGCAGCACCTCCCCGGGGACTACGCTAGATACGCAGTATTTT
TRBJ2-7 | NA | 13 | TRBV7-8 | NA | CASSRLGAYEQYF | TGTGCCAGCAGCCGACTGGGGGCCTACGAGCAGTACTTC
TRBJ2-7 | many | 17 | TRBV6-1 | TRBD2 | CASSPRALAGDSYEQYF | TGTGCCAGCAGCCCCCGGGCACTAGCGGGGGACTCCTACGAGCAGTACTTC
TRBJ1-1 | many | 17 | TRBV7-9 | TRBD1 | CASLQGGGSVMNTEAFF | TGTGCCAGCCTGCAGGGGGGGGGTTCAGTGATGAACACTGAAGCTTTCTTT
TRBJ2-1 | NA | 15 | TRBV7-2 | TRBD2 | CASSLDLAGGGGQFF | TGTGCCAGCAGCTTAGATCTAGCGGGAGGGGGGGGGCAGTTCTTC
TRBJ2-1 | many | 17 | TRBV5-1 | NA | CASSVDGRLSSYNEQFF | TGCGCCAGCAGCGTGGACGGAAGATTAAGCTCCTACAATGAGCAGTTCTTC
TRBJ1-3 | many | 13 | TRBV29-1 | NA | CSVAWGSGNTIYF | TGCAGCGTCGCTTGGGGGTCTGGAAACACCATATATTTT
TRBJ1-2 | NA | 17 | TRBV3-1 | TRBD1 | CASSQVGPGQGGYGYTF | TGTGCCAGCAGCCAAGTGGGGCCCGGACAGGGAGGATATGGCTACACCTTC
TRBJ1-4 | NA | 15 | TRBV20-1 | TRBD1 | CSEKRRGRGLEKLFF | TGCAGTGAAAAGAGACGTGGCAGGGGGCTAGAAAAACTGTTTTTT
TRBJ2-5 | many | 14 | TRBV29-1 | TRBD1 | CSVVFWTGKETQYF | TGCAGCGTTGTATTCTGGACAGGGAAAGAGACCCAGTACTTC
TRBJ2-7 | few | 14 | TRBV5-1 | TRBD1 | CASSWGQGIYEQYF | TGCGCCAGCAGCTGGGGACAGGGAATCTACGAGCAGTACTTC
TRBJ2-7 | many | 14 | TRBV29-1 | TRBD2 | CSVEESGRDYEQYF | TGCAGCGTTGAAGAAAGCGGGAGGGACTACGAGCAGTACTTC
TRBJ2-7 | NA | 17 | TRBV4-1 | TRBD1 | CASSQGPRGRGSYEQYF | TGCGCCAGCAGCCAAGGGCCCAGGGGGCGCGGTTCATACGAGCAGTACTTC
TRBJ2-6 | NA | 17 | TRBV4-1 | TRBD1 | CASSPGQGISGANGLTF | TGCGCCAGCAGCCCCGGACAGGGGATCTCTGGGGCCAACGGCCTGACTTTC
TRBJ2-1 | many | 17 | TRBV7-9 | TRBD2 | CASSFRLAGESYNEQFF | TGTGCCAGCAGCTTTCGACTAGCGGGAGAGTCCTACAATGAGCAGTTCTTC
TRBJ1-1 | many | 13 | TRBV20-1 | NA | CRARDAPNTEAFF | TGCAGAGCCCGGGACGCCCCGAACACTGAAGCTTTCTTT
TRBJ1-5 | many | 16 | TRBV20-1 | NA | CSARTAGTRGNQPQHF | TGCAGTGCTCGGACGGCAGGGACCAGGGGCAATCAGCCCCAGCATTTT